This TCR beta chain was identified during a study of Ad26.COV2.S vaccination and SARS-CoV-2 variants. Treatment noted: around 19 received Ad26.COV2.S at low or high dose, single or two shots; about 5 received placebo; per-sample allocation not given. Collection of samples fell on day 63 after the first vaccine or placebo injection. Some clones are missing from TCRdb's copy, which holds only in-frame ones; the method was immunoSEQ multiplex PCR. The sample consists of about 350,000 clones, about 85% of them appearing once. Germline CDR1 and CDR2: LGHNA and YSLEER. Trimming removed 5 bases at V and 8 bases at J, with 18 bases between. The CDR3 runs 14 residues.

The TCR was taken from a person aged 18 to 59 who received the Ad26.COV2.S COVID-19 vaccine or a placebo. The genes are TRBV4-3 and TRBJ1-2, with D possibly TRBD1 on 6 matching bases. The sample in question was peripheral blood, obtained in a trial of Ad26.COV2.S vaccine versus placebo. The CDR3 reads CASSSGGGPGGYTF. CDR3 coding DNA: TGCGCCAGCAGCTCAGGAGGGGGTCCGGGAGGCTACACCTTC.